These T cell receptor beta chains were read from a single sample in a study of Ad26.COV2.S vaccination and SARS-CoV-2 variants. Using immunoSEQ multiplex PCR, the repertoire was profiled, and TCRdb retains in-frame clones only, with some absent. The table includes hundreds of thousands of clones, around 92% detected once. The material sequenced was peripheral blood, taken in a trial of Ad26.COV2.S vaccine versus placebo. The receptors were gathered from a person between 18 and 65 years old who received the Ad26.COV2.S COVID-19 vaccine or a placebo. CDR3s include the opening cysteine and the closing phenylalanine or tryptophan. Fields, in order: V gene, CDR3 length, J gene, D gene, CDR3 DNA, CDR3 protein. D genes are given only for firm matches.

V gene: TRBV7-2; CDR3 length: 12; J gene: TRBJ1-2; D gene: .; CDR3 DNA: TGTGCCAGCAGCTTACTAGGGAATGGCTACACCTTC; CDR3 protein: CASSLLGNGYTF
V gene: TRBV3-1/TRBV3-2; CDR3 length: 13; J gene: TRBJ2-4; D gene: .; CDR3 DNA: TGTGCCAGCAGCCAAGGTCGGAAAAACATTCAGTACTTC; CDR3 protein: CASSQGRKNIQYF
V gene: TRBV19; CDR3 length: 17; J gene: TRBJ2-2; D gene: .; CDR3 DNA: TGTGCCAGTAGTCTCCAACTAGCCCCCATGAGCGCCGGGGAGCTGTTTTTT; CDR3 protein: CASSLQLAPMSAGELFF
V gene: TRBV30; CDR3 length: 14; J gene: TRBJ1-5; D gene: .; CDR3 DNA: TGTGCCTGGAGTGCGGCGACAGTGAGTCAGCCCCAGCATTTT; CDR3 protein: CAWSAATVSQPQHF
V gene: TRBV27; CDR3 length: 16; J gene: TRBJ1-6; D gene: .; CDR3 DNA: TGTGCCAGCAGTTTGCGTGGGACCAGCGATAATTCACCCCTCCACTTT; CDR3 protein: CASSLRGTSDNSPLHF
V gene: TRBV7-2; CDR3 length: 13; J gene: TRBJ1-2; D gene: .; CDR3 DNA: TGTGCCAGCAGCTCACCCAGACAGATCGGCTACACCTTC; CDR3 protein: CASSSPRQIGYTF
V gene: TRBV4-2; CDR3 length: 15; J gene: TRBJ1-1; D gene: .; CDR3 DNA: TGTGCCAGCAGCCAAGGATACTTGGCTGACACTGAAGCTTTCTTT; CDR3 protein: CASSQGYLADTEAFF
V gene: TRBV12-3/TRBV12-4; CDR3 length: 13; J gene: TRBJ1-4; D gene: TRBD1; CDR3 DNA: TGTGCCAGCAGTCGACAGGGGGGTGAAAAACTGTTTTTT; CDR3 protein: CASSRQGGEKLFF
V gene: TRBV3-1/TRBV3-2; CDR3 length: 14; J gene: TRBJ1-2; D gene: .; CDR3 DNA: TGTGCCAGCAGCCAGAAAGGGGGAGGGGCTGGCTACACCTTC; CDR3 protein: CASSQKGGGAGYTF
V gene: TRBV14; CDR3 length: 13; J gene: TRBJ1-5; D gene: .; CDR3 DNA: TGTGCCAGCAGCCAAGCCGGATGGGGGCCCCAGCATTTT; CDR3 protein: CASSQAGWGPQHF